The 15 T cell receptor beta chains presented below share a single source sample, sequenced in a study of identical twins. TCRdb reanalysed the 5' RACE reads using MiXCR and keeps one entry per CDR3 protein. Counted here are 450,000 to 650,000 distinct CDR3 sequences, more than 9% occurring once; the ten biggest clones make up under 3%. Separately, the same data were catalogued under a study of yellow fever vaccine responses in identical twins.

The specimen was PBMCs. The receptors were gathered from a woman in her late teens or twenties in good health.

This clonotype was recorded at least ten times. The chain is built from TRBV3-1 and TRBJ1-2, with a possible D match to TRBD1 (6 bases). The CDR3 contains 15 residues. Per the germline V gene, CDR1 is LGHDT and CDR2 is YNNKEL (reference sequence). The ends were cut back, 4 bases at V and 6 bases at J, with 18 bases in the middle. CDR3 DNA sequence: TGTGCCAGCAGCCTTACCGGGACAACTATTAATGGCTACACCTTC. It is translated as CASSLTGTTINGYTF.

The chain uses TRBV10-3 and TRBJ2-7, with D possibly matching TRBD2 (5 bases). The V gene's germline CDR1 is ENHRY and CDR2 SYGVKD. The length of the CDR3 is 15 residues. The germline V and J ends were trimmed by 6 bases and 0 bases, with 15 bases remaining between them. The CDR3: CAIRQEVFISYEQYF. Here the CDR3 DNA reads TGTGCCATCAGGCAGGAGGTCTTCATCTCCTACGAGCAGTACTTC.

This clonotype was detected only a few times. The CDR3 is CASSQRDFSYNEQFF. The CDR3 region has the DNA TGTGCCAGCAGCCAGCGGGATTTCTCCTACAATGAGCAGTTCTTC. The chain combines TRBV7-6 with TRBJ2-1; TRBD2 matches at 7 bases. This CDR3 is built from 15 residues. Trimming at V came to 5 bases and at J to 0 bases, leaving 4 bases not matched to a gene. From germline, CDR1 is SGHVS and CDR2 FNYEAQ.

This sequence joins TRBV11-2 and TRBJ2-6; unclear D gene. The ends were cut back, 2 bases at V and 0 bases at J, with 5 bases in the middle. From germline, CDR1 is SGHAT and CDR2 FQNNGV. This CDR3 contains 15 residues. CDR3 in amino acids: CASSLLLSGANVLTF. DNA for the CDR3: TGTGCCAGCAGCTTACTTCTCTCTGGGGCCAACGTCCTGACTTTC.

This chain links TRBV5-6 with TRBJ2-1, with D unclear. CDR3 length: 17 amino acids. Germline V lookup: CDR1 SGHDT, CDR2 YYEEEE. V was cut by 4 bases and J by 2 bases, with 19 bases left in between. For the CDR3, the DNA is TGTGCCAGCAGCCCGGGTAGGACGCCCACCGCCTACAATGAGCAGTTCTTC. Protein sequence: CASSPGRTPTAYNEQFF.

This clonotype was observed a few times. This chain links TRBV6-2 or TRBV6-3 with TRBJ1-1; D is undetermined. Trimming removed 5 bases at V and 4 bases at J, with 17 bases between. CDR3 size: 15 residues. Per germline, CDR1 MNHEY and CDR2 SVGEGT. The CDR3 sequence: CASSLAGRGVTEAFF. The CDR3 coding sequence is TGTGCCAGCAGTCTCGCCGGACGCGGAGTCACTGAAGCTTTCTTT.

This clonotype was detected many times. The V gene is TRBV25-1, the J gene TRBJ2-7; TRBD2 matches 9 bases. The CDR3 loop spans 16 amino acids. V shed 4 bases, J shed 0 bases, and the junction held 7 bases outside the gene matches. Germline CDR1 and CDR2: MGHDK and SYGVNS. CDR3 sequence reads: CASSVASGVSSYEQYF. The DNA for the CDR3 is TGTGCCAGCAGTGTTGCTAGCGGGGTGAGCTCCTACGAGCAGTACTTC.

The sample holds many counts of this clonotype. This chain uses TRBV20-1 with TRBJ2-2; perhaps D is TRBD1 or TRBD2 (6 bases each). Between the trimmed V and J ends, which lost 1 base and 5 bases, there was a span of 17 bases. Per germline, CDR1 DFQATT and CDR2 SNEGSKA (reference sequence). The CDR3 loop spans 16 amino acids. The CDR3 spells CSARARGGSGTGELFF. In nucleotides, the CDR3 is TGCAGTGCTAGAGCAAGAGGGGGGTCTGGAACCGGGGAGCTGTTTTTT.

This clonotype appeared many times. The CDR3 loop is CASSSAGTEGRPQHF. The CDR3 coding sequence is TGTGCCAGCAGCTCAGCCGGGACCGAGGGAAGGCCCCAGCATTTT. The chain recombines TRBV7-2 with TRBJ1-5, with D tentatively TRBD1 (5 bases). CDR1 is SGHTA and CDR2 is FQGNSA in the germline V gene. The ends were cut back, 4 bases at V and 9 bases at J, with 19 bases in the middle. The CDR3 covers 15 residues.

This clonotype was observed once. A much bigger clone sits one base away, suggesting this may be a read error. This chain uses TRBV5-1 with TRBJ2-7; TRBD2 aligns across 9 bases. The CDR3 length is 16 residues. The germline CDR1 and CDR2 sequences are SGHRS and YFSETQ. The trim removed 0 bases at V and 6 bases at J, leaving 10 bases unmatched. CDR3: CASSLEIAGDGGEQYF. In DNA form, the CDR3 reads TGCGCCAGCAGCTTGGAAATAGCGGGAGACGGAGGCGAGCAGTACTTC.

The CDR3 reads CASSLVGGRRSNQPQHF. The CDR3 DNA reads as TGTGCCAGCAGCTTAGTCGGGGGCAGACGTAGCAATCAGCCCCAGCATTTT. V usage is TRBV7-8 and J usage is TRBJ1-5; D perhaps matches TRBD1 (6 bases). This CDR3 is built from 17 residues. Germline CDR1 reads SGHVS; CDR2 reads FQNEAQ. V shed 1 base and J shed 0 bases, with 13 bases lying between them.

In its sample, this clonotype was seen a few times. This sequence joins TRBV20-1 and TRBJ2-2; TRBD2 agrees at 8 bases. V dropped 8 bases and J dropped 5; count of bases not matched to a gene: 16. CDR1 and CDR2 from the germline V gene are DFQATT and SNEGSKA (reference sequence). This CDR3 has 16 amino acids. The CDR3 DNA reads TGCAGTCCTATCAAGATGACTAGCGCAGGGACCGGGGAGCTGTTTTTT. Its translation is CSPIKMTSAGTGELFF.

Only a few counts were recorded for this clonotype. The rearrangement joins TRBV9 to TRBJ2-7; D tentatively reads TRBD1 or TRBD2 (5 bases each). Deletions cut 5 bases from V and 2 bases from J, with 17 bases between. CDR3 size: 15 residues. CDR1 SGDLS and CDR2 YYNGEE come from the germline V gene. The CDR3 is CASSAWGLPTYEQYF. CDR3 DNA sequence: TGTGCCAGCAGTGCGTGGGGGTTACCTACCTACGAGCAGTACTTC.

There are a few counts of this clonotype. The genes are TRBV29-1 and TRBJ2-1; D is ambiguous. There are 12 residues in the CDR3. The germline V gene has CDR1 SQVTM and CDR2 ANQGSEA. Trimming removed 4 bases from V and 6 bases from J, with 10 bases in between. CDR3 protein: CSVGRTPNEQFF. The CDR3 coding sequence is TGCAGCGTTGGTCGGACCCCCAATGAGCAGTTCTTC.

In its sample, this clonotype was seen many times. The chain employs TRBV15 and TRBJ2-7; 8 bases are shared with TRBD1. Trimming at V came to 3 bases and at J to 3 bases, leaving 7 bases not matched to a gene. Germline CDR1 and CDR2: LNHNV and YYDKDF (reference sequence). This CDR3 has 15 residues. The CDR3 sequence: CATSRDRELFYEQYF. The CDR3 DNA is TGTGCCACCAGCAGGGACAGGGAGCTTTTCTACGAGCAGTACTTC.